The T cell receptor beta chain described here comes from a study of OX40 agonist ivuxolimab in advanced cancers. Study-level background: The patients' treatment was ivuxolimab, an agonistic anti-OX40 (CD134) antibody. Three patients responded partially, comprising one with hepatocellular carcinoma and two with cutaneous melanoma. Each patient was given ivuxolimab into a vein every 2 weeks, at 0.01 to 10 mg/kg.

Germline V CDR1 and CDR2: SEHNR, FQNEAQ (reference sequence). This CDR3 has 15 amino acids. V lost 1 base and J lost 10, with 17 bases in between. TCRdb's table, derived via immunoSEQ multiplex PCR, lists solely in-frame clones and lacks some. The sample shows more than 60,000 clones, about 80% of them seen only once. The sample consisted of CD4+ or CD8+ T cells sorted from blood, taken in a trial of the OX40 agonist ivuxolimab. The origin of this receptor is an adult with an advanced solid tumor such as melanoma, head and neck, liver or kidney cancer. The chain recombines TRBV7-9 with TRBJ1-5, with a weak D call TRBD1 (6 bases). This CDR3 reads CASSLDGRAGDPQHF. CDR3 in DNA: TGTGCCAGCAGCTTAGATGGCAGAGCAGGGGATCCCCAGCATTTT.